The T cell receptor (beta chain) under discussion was sequenced for a study of breast tumors, draining lymph nodes, adjacent tissues. General observations from the study: Compared with basal-like, luminal-like tumors shared significantly more repertoire with nontumor tissue. Tumor TCR diversity was below lymph nodes but above nontumor tissue. Data only fit, rather than demonstrated, lymph node origin of most tumor T cells. Findings are consistent with lymph node origin and intratumoral expansion of most tumor T cells.

The CDR3 contains 15 residues. Germline V gives CDR1 SGHDT, CDR2 YYEEEE. V lost 4 bases and J 7 bases, leaving 18 bases between the germline ends. Notes on this clonotype: Its antigen is not identified. A much larger clone lies one base from this, so it may be a read error.

Breast cancer patients provided tissue from their axillary draining lymph nodes. TCRdb re-called the multiplex PCR reads through MiXCR, storing one row per CDR3 protein. The sample contains over 150,000 distinct CDR3 sequences, over 25% of which appear only once. The origin of this receptor is a female donor with breast cancer. Some clones in this sample may be carry-over from other donors' samples. The sample was axillary lymph node tissue. The V call is TRBV5-6, the J call TRBJ2-1; D could derive from TRBD1 or TRBD2 (5 bases each). CDR3: CASSRGDTGANEQFF. CDR3 coding DNA: TGTGCCAGCAGCCGAGGGGATACTGGGGCTAATGAGCAGTTCTTC.